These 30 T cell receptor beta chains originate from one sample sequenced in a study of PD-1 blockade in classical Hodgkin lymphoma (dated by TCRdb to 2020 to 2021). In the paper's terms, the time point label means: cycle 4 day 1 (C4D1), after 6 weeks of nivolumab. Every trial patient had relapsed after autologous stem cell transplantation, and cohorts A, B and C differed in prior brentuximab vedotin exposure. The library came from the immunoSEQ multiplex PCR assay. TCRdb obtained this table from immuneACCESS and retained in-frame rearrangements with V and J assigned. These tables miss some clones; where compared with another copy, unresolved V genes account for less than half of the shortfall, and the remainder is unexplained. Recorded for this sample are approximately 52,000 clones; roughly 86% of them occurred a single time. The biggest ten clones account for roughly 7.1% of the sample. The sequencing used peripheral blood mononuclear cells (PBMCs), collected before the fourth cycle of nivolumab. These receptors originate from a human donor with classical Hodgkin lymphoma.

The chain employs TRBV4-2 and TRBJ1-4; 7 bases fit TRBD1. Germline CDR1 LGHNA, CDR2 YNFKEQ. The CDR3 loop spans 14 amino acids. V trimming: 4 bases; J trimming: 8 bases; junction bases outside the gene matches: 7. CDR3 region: CASSRQGEWEKLFF. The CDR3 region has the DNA TGTGCCAGCAGCCGGCAGGGGGAATGGGAAAAACTGTTTTTT.

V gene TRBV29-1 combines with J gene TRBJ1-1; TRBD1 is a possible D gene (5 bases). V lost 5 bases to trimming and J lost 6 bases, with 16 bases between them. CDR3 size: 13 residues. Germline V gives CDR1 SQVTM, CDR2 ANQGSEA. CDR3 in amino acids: CSVRFYQGAEAFF. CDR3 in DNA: TGCAGCGTTCGGTTCTATCAGGGCGCTGAAGCTTTCTTT.

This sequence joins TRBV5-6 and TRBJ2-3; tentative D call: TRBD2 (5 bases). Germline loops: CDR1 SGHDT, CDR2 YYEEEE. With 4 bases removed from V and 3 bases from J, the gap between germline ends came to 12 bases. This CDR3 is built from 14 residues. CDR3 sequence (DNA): TGTGCCAGCAGCCCGTCGGGGTATACAGATACGCAGTATTTT. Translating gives CASSPSGYTDTQYF.

Here the CDR3 DNA reads TGTGCCAGCAGCGTAGCGTCCGGGTCCGGGGAGCTGTTTTTT. Protein sequence: CASSVASGSGELFF. The rearrangement links TRBV9 to TRBJ2-2; D is unclear. Germline V gene data show CDR1 as SGDLS and CDR2 as YYNGEE. The CDR3 sequence is 14 residues long. Trimming removed 0 bases from V and 6 bases from J, with 9 bases in between. Using reference TRBV9 and TRBJ2-2 for the parts outside the CDR3, the full variable domain is DSGVTQTPKHLITATGQRVTLRCSPRSGDLSVYWYQQSLDQGLQFLIQYYNGEERAKGNILERFSAQQFPDLHSELNLSSLELGDSALYFCASSVASGSGELFFGEGSRLTVL.

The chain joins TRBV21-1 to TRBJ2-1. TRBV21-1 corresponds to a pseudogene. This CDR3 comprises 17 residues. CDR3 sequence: CASSNPPGREPAGEQFF. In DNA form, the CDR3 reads TGTGCCAGCAGCAACCCACCGGGCAGGGAGCCGGCAGGTGAGCAGTTCTTC.

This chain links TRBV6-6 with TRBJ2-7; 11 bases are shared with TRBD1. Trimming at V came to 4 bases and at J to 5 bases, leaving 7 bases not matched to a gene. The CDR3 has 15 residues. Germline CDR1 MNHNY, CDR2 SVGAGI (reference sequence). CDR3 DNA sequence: TGTGCCAGCAGTTCGCGGACAGGGGGCATAAACGAGCAGTACTTC. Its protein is CASSSRTGGINEQYF.

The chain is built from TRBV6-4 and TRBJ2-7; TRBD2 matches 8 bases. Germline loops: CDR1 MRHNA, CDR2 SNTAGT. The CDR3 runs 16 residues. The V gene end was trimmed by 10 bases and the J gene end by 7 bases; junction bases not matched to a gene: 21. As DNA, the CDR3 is TGTGCCACCGGCTCCGGCTATAGCGGGGACCCGAGGGAGCAGTACTTC. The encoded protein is CATGSGYSGDPREQYF.

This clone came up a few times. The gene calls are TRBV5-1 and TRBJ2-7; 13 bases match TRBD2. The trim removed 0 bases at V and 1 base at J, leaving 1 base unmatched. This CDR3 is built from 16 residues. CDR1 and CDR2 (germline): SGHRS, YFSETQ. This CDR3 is CASSLGGLAGSYEQYF. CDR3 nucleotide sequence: TGCGCCAGCAGCTTGGGGGGACTAGCGGGATCCTACGAGCAGTACTTC.

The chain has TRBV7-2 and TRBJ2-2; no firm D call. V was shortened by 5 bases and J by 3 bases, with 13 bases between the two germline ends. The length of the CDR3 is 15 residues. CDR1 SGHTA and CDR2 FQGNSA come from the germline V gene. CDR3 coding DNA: TGTGCCAGCAGCCCACCTTATGACCACACCGGGGAGCTGTTTTTT. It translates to CASSPPYDHTGELFF.

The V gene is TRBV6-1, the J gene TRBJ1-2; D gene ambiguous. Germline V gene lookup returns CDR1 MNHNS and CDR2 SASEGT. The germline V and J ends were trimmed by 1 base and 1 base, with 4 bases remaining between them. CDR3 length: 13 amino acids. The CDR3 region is CASSEVINYGYTF. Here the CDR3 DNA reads TGTGCCAGCAGTGAAGTGATTAACTATGGCTACACCTTC.

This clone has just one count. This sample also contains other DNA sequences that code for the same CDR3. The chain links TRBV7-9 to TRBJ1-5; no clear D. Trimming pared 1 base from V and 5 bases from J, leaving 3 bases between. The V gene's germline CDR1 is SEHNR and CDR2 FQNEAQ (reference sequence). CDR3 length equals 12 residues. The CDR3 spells CASSLGDQPQHF. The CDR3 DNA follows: TGTGCCAGCAGCTTAGGGGATCAGCCCCAGCATTTT.

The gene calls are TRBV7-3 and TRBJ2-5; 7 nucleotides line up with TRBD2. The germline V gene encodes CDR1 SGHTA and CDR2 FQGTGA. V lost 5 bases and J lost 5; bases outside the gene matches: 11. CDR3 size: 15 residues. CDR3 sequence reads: CASSASGGRWETQYF. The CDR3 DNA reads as TGTGCCAGCAGCGCTAGCGGAGGGAGGTGGGAGACCCAGTACTTC.

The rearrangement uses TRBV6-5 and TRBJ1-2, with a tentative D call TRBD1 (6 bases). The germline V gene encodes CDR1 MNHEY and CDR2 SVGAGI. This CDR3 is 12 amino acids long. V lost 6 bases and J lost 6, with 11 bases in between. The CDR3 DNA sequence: TGTGCCAGCAGCTCAGGGGTGGATGGCTACACCTTC. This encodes CASSSGVDGYTF.

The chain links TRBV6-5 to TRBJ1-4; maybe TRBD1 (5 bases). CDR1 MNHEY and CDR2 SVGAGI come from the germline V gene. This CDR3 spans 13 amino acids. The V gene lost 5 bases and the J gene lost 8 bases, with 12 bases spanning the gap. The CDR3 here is CASSAPGNEKLFF. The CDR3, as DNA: TGTGCCAGCAGTGCCCCAGGGAACGAAAAACTGTTTTTT.

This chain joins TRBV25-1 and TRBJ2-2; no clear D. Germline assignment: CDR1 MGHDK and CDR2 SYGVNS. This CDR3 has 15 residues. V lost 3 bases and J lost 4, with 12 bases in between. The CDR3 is CASSDVGASTGELFF. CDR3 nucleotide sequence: TGTGCCAGCAGTGATGTGGGTGCGAGCACCGGGGAGCTGTTTTTT.

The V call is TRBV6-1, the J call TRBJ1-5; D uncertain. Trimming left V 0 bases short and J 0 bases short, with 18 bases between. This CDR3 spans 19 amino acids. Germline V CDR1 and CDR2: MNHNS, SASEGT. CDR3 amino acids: CASSEAPSGSRYSNQPQHF. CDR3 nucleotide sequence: TGTGCCAGCAGTGAAGCGCCTTCGGGGTCCCGGTATAGCAATCAGCCCCAGCATTTT.

Written as DNA, the CDR3 is TGTGCCAGCAGCTCCCGGTCCTACAATGAGCAGTTCTTC. Amino acids: CASSSRSYNEQFF. The rearrangement joins TRBV7-3 to TRBJ2-1; unclear D gene. V gave up 4 bases and J gave up 1 base, with 5 bases separating them. CDR3 length: 13 amino acids. Germline-derived CDR1 and CDR2 are SGHTA and FQGTGA.

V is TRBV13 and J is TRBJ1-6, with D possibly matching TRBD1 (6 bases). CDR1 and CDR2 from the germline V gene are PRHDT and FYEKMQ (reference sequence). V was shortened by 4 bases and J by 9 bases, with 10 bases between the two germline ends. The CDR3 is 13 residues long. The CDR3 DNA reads TGTGCCAGCAGCTCACAGGGTTTTTCACCCCTCCACTTT. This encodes CASSSQGFSPLHF. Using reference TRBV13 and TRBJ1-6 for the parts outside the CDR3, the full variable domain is AAGVIQSPRHLIKEKRETATLKCYPIPRHDTVYWYQQGPGQDPQFLISFYEKMQSDKGSIPDRFSAQQFSDYHSELNMSSLELGDSALYFCASSSQGFSPLHFGNGTRLTVT.

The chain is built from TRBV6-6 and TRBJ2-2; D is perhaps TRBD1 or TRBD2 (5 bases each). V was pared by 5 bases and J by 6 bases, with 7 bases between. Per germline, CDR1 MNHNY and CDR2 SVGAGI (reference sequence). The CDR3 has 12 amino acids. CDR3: CASSPGPGELFF. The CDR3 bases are TGTGCCAGCAGTCCGGGGCCCGGGGAGCTGTTTTTT.

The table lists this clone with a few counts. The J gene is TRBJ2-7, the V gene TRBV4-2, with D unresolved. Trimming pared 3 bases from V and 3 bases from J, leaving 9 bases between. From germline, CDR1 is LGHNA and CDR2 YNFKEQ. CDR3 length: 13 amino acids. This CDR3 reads CASSQRLDYEQYF. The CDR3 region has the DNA TGTGCCAGCAGCCAGAGACTCGACTACGAGCAGTACTTC.

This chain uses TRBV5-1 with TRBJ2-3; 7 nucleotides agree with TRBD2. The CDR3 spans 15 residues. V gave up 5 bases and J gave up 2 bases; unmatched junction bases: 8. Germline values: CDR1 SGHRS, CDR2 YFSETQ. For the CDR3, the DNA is TGCGCCAGCAGTGAGTCGGGGGGTGACACAGATACGCAGTATTTT. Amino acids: CASSESGGDTDTQYF.

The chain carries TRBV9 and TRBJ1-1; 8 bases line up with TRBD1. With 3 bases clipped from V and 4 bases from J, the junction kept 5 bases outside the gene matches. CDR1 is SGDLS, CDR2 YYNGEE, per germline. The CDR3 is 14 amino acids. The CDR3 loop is CASSARTGRTEAFF. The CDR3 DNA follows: TGTGCCAGCAGCGCGAGGACAGGGCGCACTGAAGCTTTCTTT.

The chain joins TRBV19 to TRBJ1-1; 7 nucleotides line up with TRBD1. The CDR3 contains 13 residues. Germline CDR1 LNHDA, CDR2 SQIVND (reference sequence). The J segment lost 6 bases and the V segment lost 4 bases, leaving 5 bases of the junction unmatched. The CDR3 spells CASSTTGVAEAFF. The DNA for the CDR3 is TGTGCCAGTAGTACCACAGGGGTCGCTGAAGCTTTCTTT.

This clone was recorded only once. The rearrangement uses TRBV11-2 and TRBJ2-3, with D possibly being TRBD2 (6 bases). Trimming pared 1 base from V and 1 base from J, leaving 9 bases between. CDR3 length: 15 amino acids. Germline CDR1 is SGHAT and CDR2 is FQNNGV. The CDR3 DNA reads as TGTGCCAGCAGCTTAGGGCGGGGCGGCACAGATACGCAGTATTTT. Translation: CASSLGRGGTDTQYF.

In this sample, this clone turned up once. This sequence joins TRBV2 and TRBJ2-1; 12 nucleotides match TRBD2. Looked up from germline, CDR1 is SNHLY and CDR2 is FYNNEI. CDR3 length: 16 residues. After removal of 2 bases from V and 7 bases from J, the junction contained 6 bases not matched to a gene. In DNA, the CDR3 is TGTGCCAGCAGTGAACTAGCGGGAGGGTTGGAAAATGAGCAGTTCTTC. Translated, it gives CASSELAGGLENEQFF.

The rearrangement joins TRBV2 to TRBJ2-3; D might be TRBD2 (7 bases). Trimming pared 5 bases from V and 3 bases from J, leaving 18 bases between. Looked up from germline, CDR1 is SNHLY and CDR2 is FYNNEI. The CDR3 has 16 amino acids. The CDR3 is CASSNLGGPGTDTQYF. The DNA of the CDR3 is TGTGCCAGCAGTAACCTCGGGGGGCCTGGTACAGATACGCAGTATTTT. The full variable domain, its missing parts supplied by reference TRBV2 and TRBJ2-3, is EPEVTQTPSHQVTQMGQEVILRCVPISNHLYFYWYRQILGQKVEFLVSFYNNEISEKSEIFDDQFSVERPDGSNFTLKIRSTKLEDSAMYFCASSNLGGPGTDTQYFGPGTRLTVL.

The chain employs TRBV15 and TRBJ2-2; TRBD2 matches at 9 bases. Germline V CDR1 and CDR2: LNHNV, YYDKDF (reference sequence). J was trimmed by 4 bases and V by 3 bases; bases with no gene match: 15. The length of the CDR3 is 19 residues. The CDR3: CATSREPLAGGLSTGELFF. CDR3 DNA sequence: TGTGCCACCAGCAGGGAGCCCCTGGCGGGGGGGCTGTCCACCGGGGAGCTGTTTTTT.

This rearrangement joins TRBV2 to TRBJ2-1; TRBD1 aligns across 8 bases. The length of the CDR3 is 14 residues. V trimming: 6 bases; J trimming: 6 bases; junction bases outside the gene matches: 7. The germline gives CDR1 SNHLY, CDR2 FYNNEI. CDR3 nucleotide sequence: TGTGCCAGCAGGGTCGACAGGGGATCCAATGAGCAGTTCTTC. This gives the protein CASRVDRGSNEQFF.

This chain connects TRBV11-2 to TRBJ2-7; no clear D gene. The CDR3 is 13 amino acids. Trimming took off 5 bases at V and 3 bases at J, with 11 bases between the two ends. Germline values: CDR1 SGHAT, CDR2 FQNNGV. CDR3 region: CASSRRHSYEQYF. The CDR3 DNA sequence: TGTGCCAGCAGCCGTCGGCACAGCTACGAGCAGTACTTC.

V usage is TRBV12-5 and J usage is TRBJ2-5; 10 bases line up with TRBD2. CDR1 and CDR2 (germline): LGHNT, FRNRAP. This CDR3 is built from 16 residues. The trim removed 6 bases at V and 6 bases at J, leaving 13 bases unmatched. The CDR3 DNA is TGTGCTAGTGGCCAAAGTCTAGCGGGGGATGGGCAGACCCAGTACTTC. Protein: CASGQSLAGDGQTQYF. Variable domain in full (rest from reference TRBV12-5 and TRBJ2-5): DARVTQTPRHKVTEMGQEVTMRCQPILGHNTVFWYRQTMMQGLELLAYFRNRAPLDDSGMPKDRFSAEMPDATLATLKIQPSEPRDSAVYFCASGQSLAGDGQTQYFGPGTRLLVL.